This entry concerns a single T cell receptor beta chain. Antigen specificity is unknown. While unrecorded immune exposures were likely, the donors were nominally healthy when sampled. This record belongs to a study of cytomegalovirus exposure and HLA in healthy donors. Study observations and caveats: A previous analysis found most TCR beta V segments productive roughly 87% or roughly 30% of the time.

Primers for the PCR totalled 60 Vbeta and 13 Jbeta. The protocol was immunoSEQ multiplex PCR, while the TCRdb copy is restricted to in-frame clones and leaves out a portion. The repertoire includes about 190,000 clones, more than 75% of them detected once, and about 1.4% sits in the top ten. Trimming took 5 bases from V and 4 from J; bases not matched to a gene: 10. The CDR3 is 15 amino acids. Germline V gives CDR1 SGHAT, CDR2 FQNNGV. This sequence was found in a woman in her 50s in good health and CMV-seronegative. Material for sequencing was PBMCs. The chain carries TRBV11-2 and TRBJ1-1, with 7 bases matching TRBD1. Here the CDR3 reads CASSTLGGSVTEAFF. CDR3 bases: TGTGCCAGCAGCACCCTAGGGGGCTCCGTCACTGAAGCTTTCTTT.